Presented here are 15 T cell receptor beta chains from one specimen sequenced in a study of shared clonotypes between healthy human individuals. Profiling relied on immunoSEQ multiplex PCR, and the TCRdb table lists in-frame clones only, not all of them. Here the sample spans about 490,000 clones, more than 75% being singletons. Sequencing was performed on PBMCs. The receptors were sampled from a woman between 40 and 50 years old in good health. Some clones in this sample may be carry-over from other donors' samples.

This clone has a single count. This sequence joins TRBV19 and TRBJ2-1; 9 bases align to TRBD2. Germline CDR1 LNHDA, CDR2 SQIVND (reference sequence). V shed 9 bases, J shed 3 bases, and the junction held 9 bases outside the gene matches. The length of the CDR3 is 15 residues. CDR3 loop: CASRTSANHYNEQFF. CDR3 in DNA: TGTGCCAGCAGGACTAGCGCTAACCACTACAATGAGCAGTTCTTC.

About this clone: With a far larger clone one base away, a read error is the likely cause. V usage is TRBV28 and J usage is TRBJ1-3, with a possible D match to TRBD1 (6 bases). This CDR3 has 13 amino acids. Germline loops: CDR1 MDHEN, CDR2 SYDVKM. Trimming left V 11 bases short and J 4 bases short, with 15 bases between. The CDR3 loop is CAGIGTSGNTIYF. DNA for the CDR3: TGTGCCGGCATCGGGACATCAGGAAACACCATATATTTT.

The chain combines TRBV7-3 with TRBJ2-1; 7 bases are shared with TRBD2. Germline V lookup: CDR1 SGHTA, CDR2 FQGTGA. The trim removed 4 bases at V and 2 bases at J, leaving 8 bases unmatched. This CDR3 is 16 amino acids long. CDR3 bases: TGTGCCAGCAGCTCCCCGACTAGCCATCCCTACAATGAGCAGTTCTTC. It specifies CASSSPTSHPYNEQFF.

Points on this clone: It is likely a read error: a sequence one base away is far more abundant. V gene TRBV19 combines with J gene TRBJ2-7; 7 positions agree with TRBD2. Germline V lookup: CDR1 LNHDA, CDR2 SQIVND (reference sequence). Germline trimming cut 5 bases from V and 2 bases from J; bases unmatched to any gene: 15. This CDR3 spans 17 amino acids. The DNA for the CDR3 is TGTGCCAGTAGTCCTTGGGGAGGGACGTTATTCCCCTACGAGCAGTACTTC. It translates to CASSPWGGTLFPYEQYF.

The chain has TRBV28 and TRBJ1-1; D gene unclear. CDR3 size: 14 residues. Per the germline V gene, CDR1 is MDHEN and CDR2 is SYDVKM. V was trimmed by 3 bases and J by 1 base, leaving 9 bases between them. In nucleotides, the CDR3 is TGTGCCAGCAGTTTGCGGCAGCAGAACACTGAAGCTTTCTTT. The encoded protein is CASSLRQQNTEAFF.

This clone was counted once. The chain couples TRBV27 to TRBJ2-1; 9 bases are shared with TRBD1. The CDR3 contains 15 residues. CDR1 is MNHEY and CDR2 is SMNVEV in the germline V gene (reference sequence). V lost 5 bases, J lost 5 bases, and 7 bases stayed unmatched. The CDR3 here is CASSPRTGANNEQFF. The CDR3 bases are TGTGCCAGCAGTCCCAGGACAGGGGCAAACAATGAGCAGTTCTTC.

In regard to this clone: A much larger clone lies one base from this, so it may be a read error. V is TRBV25-1 and J is TRBJ1-3; 7 bases match TRBD1. Germline V gene data show CDR1 as MGHDK and CDR2 as SYGVNS. There are 15 residues in the CDR3. CDR3 loop: CASSELGGSGSTIYF. CDR3 DNA sequence: TGTGCCAGCAGTGAATTAGGGGGCTCTGGAAGCACCATATATTTT.

V usage is TRBV29-1 and J usage is TRBJ2-1; D is possibly TRBD2 (5 bases). Trimming shortened V by 2 bases and J by 2 bases, and 16 bases separated the two germline ends. There are 16 residues in the CDR3. Germline values: CDR1 SQVTM, CDR2 ANQGSEA. The CDR3 reads CSVEIAAASPYNEQFF. Here the CDR3 DNA reads TGCAGCGTTGAAATCGCAGCGGCCAGCCCCTACAATGAGCAGTTCTTC.

The chain is built from TRBV11-2 and TRBJ2-3; D possibly corresponds to TRBD1 (6 bases). CDR3 length: 13 amino acids. Trimming cost V 5 bases and J 4 bases, with 10 bases left between them. CDR1 SGHAT and CDR2 FQNNGV come from the germline V gene. The CDR3 protein is CASSQQGADTQYF. The CDR3 DNA sequence: TGTGCCAGCAGCCAACAGGGTGCAGATACGCAGTATTTT.

This clone was detected a few times. The V call is TRBV29-1, the J call TRBJ1-1; maybe TRBD1 (5 bases). This CDR3 is built from 14 residues. CDR1 SQVTM and CDR2 ANQGSEA come from the germline V gene. Trimming cost V 0 bases and J 4 bases, with 12 bases left between them. The CDR3 DNA reads TGCAGCGTTGAAGATGTCGCAGGGTCCACTGAAGCTTTCTTT. It encodes CSVEDVAGSTEAFF.

J is TRBJ2-1 and V is TRBV10-2; tentative D call: TRBD1 (6 bases). The V gene's germline CDR1 is WSHSY and CDR2 SAAADI. The CDR3 has 14 residues. Trimming left V 9 bases short and J 7 bases short, with 19 bases between. Here the CDR3 reads CASIWQGSSNEQFF. Written as DNA, the CDR3 is TGCGCCAGTATATGGCAGGGGTCGTCGAATGAGCAGTTCTTC.

The chain carries TRBV5-1 and TRBJ2-4, with 11 bases that match TRBD2. The CDR3 length is 14 residues. The ends lost 4 bases at V and 10 bases at J; junction bases unmatched: 7. Germline CDR1 is SGHRS and CDR2 is YFSETQ. DNA of the CDR3: TGCGCCAGCAGCAAGACTAGCGGGACACAAATTCAGTACTTC. This encodes CASSKTSGTQIQYF.

The chain carries TRBV30 and TRBJ1-5; 9 bases are shared with TRBD1. V trimming: 1 base; J trimming: 4 bases; junction bases outside the gene matches: 11. This CDR3 is built from 17 residues. CDR1 GTSNPN and CDR2 SVGIG come from the germline V gene (reference sequence). The CDR3 is CAWSGGQGRFGNQPQHF. The DNA of the CDR3 is TGTGCCTGGAGTGGGGGACAGGGACGGTTTGGGAATCAGCCCCAGCATTTT.

The chain joins TRBV5-8 to TRBJ1-4; no firm D call. Trimming took off 3 bases at V and 7 bases at J, with 19 bases between the two ends. Germline assignment: CDR1 SGHTS and CDR2 YDEGEE. The CDR3 has 16 amino acids. CDR3 amino acids: CASSSEAGSYFEKLFF. CDR3 in DNA: TGTGCCAGCAGCTCGGAGGCGGGATCCTACTTTGAAAAACTGTTTTTT.

The chain couples TRBV5-8 to TRBJ2-3, with D maybe TRBD2 (6 bases). The germline gives CDR1 SGHTS, CDR2 YDEGEE. V shed 4 bases and J shed 1 base, with 28 bases lying between them. There are 20 residues in the CDR3. The CDR3 nucleotides read TGTGCCAGCAGCCCCTCGGGCACGATCTCCGTCGAGCGGGGCACAGATACGCAGTATTTT. The encoded protein is CASSPSGTISVERGTDTQYF. The full variable domain, with the rest looked up from reference TRBV5-8 and TRBJ2-3, is EAGVTQSPTHLIKTRGQQATLRCSPISGHTSVYWYQQALGLGLQFLLWYDEGEERNRGNFPPRFSGRQFPNYSSELNVNALELEDSALYLCASSPSGTISVERGTDTQYFGPGTRLTVL.